The clone carrying this T cell receptor beta chain was recorded at least ten times. Antigen unknown. Patients aged 18 to 65 had newly diagnosed hyperthyroidism that had lasted under 2 months. On the basis of clinical symptoms, serum thyroxine and TRAb, thyroid ultrasound and orbital computed tomography, diagnoses were made. This sample is drawn from a study of T cells in Graves' hyperthyroidism and ophthalmopathy. At the level of the study: Staff took peripheral blood when the initial diagnosis was made, before any treatment began. Whole-study findings and limits: Ophthalmopathy cases were set apart from stable hyperthyroidism by a 13 V-J model.

Amplification of TCR beta CDR3 regions used RNA as the template. HTBI primers were employed in a first-round RT-PCR of the TCR CDR3. TCRdb re-derived calls from the multiplex PCR reads in MiXCR, one entry per CDR3 protein. Among 300,000 to 400,000 distinct CDR3 sequences listed, around 23% were seen once. With 5 bases removed from V and 5 bases from J, the gap between germline ends came to 15 bases. The CDR3 has 15 amino acids. In germline, CDR1 is SGHTA, CDR2 FQGNSA. Specimen: blood. The receptor comes from a woman in her fifties or sixties with Graves' hyperthyroidism. The chain links TRBV7-2 to TRBJ1-4, with D unresolved. The chain's CDR3 is CASSPTNSPNEKLFF. In DNA, the CDR3 is TGTGCCAGCAGCCCCACGAACTCCCCGAATGAAAAACTGTTTTTT.